This T cell receptor beta chain was obtained from a study of T cells expressing NK-cell markers. Across the study: Repertoire data for TCR beta were derived from sorted T cells (CD3+CD56+NKG2C+, CD3+CD56+NKG2C- and CD3+CD56-NKG2C+).

TCRdb re-called the 5' RACE reads, yielding one record per CDR3 amino acid sequence without DNA. Its clone listing holds about 550,000 distinct CDR3 sequences. In germline, CDR1 is ENHRY, CDR2 SYGVKD. The length of the CDR3 is 11 residues. The receptor comes from a young man in good health. This chain uses TRBV10-3 with TRBJ2-7; TCRdb calls TRBD2, which cannot be checked without DNA. The sample comprised blood T cells: a sorted CD56 or NKG2C T cell subset, CD4+ or CD8+ T cells, or bulk PBMC T cells (not recorded which). CDR3 region: CAIGISQRQYF.